The sequence of this T cell receptor beta chain was determined in a study of cytomegalovirus exposure and HLA in healthy donors. About this clone: What it binds is unknown.

This CDR3 spans 11 amino acids. Germline CDR1 reads DFQATT; CDR2 reads SNEGSKA (reference sequence). Trimming removed 6 bases from V and 10 bases from J, with 15 bases in between. This cohort consisted of healthy bone marrow donors. General study findings and limits: An analysis done earlier found most TCR beta V segments productive about 87% or about 30% of the time. Sequencing depth roughly uniform across donors was assumed in presence/absence analyses. Fewer N-insertions than the roughly 670-donor mean were reportedly shown by an Asian-associated ancestry cluster in a later analysis.

PCR used 60 Vbeta primers and 13 Jbeta primers. The protocol was immunoSEQ multiplex PCR, while the TCRdb copy is restricted to in-frame clones and leaves out a portion. The sample comprises under 200,000 clones, over 70% of which are singletons, and 2.5% to 3% rests with the top ten. The receptor was isolated from a woman aged 45-60 years in good health and CMV-seropositive. The sequencing sample was made of PBMCs. The chain joins TRBV20-1 to TRBJ1-1; D uncertain. CDR3 amino acids: CSAERTVAAFF. The CDR3 region has the DNA TGCAGTGCGGAAAGAACAGTGGCAGCTTTCTTT.